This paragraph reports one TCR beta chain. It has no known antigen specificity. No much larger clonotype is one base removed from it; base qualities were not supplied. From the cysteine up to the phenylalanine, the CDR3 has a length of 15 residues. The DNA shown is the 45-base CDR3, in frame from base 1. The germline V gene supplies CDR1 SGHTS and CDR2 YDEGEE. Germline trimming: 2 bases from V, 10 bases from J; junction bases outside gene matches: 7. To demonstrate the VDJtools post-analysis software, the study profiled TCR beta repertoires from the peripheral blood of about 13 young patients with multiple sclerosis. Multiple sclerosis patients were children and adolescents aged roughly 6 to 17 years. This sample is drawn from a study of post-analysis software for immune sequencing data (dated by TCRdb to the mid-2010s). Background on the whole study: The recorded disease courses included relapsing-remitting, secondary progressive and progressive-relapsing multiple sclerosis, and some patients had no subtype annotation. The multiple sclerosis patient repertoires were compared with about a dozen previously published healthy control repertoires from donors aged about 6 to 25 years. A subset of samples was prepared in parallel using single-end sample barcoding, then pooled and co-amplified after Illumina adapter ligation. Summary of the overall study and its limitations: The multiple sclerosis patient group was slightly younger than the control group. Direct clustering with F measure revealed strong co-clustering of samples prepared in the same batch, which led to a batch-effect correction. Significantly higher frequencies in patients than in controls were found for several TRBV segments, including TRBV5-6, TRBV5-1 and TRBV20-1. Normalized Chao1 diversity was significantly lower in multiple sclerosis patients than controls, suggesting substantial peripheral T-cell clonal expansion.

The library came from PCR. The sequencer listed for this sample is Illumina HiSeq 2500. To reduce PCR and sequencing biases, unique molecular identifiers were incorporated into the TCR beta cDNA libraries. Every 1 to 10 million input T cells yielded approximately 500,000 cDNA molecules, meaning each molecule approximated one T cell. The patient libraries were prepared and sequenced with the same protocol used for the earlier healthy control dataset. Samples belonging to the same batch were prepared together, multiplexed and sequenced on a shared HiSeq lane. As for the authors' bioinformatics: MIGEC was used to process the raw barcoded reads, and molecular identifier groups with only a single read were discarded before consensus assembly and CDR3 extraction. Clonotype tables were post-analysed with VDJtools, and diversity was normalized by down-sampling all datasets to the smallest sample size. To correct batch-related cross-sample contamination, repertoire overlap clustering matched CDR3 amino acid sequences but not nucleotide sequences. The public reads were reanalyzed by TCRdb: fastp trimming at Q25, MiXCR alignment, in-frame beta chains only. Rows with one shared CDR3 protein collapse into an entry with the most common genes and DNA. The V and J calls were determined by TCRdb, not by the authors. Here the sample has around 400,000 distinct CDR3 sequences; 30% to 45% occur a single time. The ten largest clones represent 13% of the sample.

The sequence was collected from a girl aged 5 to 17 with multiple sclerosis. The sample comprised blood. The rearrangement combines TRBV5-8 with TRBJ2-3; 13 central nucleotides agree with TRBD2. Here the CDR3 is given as CASSLTSGGAVAQYF. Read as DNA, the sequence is TGTGCCAGCAGCTTAACTAGCGGGGGGGCCGTGGCGCAGTATTTT.